Below, 4 T cell receptor beta chains from the same sample are listed, as sequenced in a study of brain T cells in children with intractable seizures. Sequencing used immunoSEQ multiplex PCR; TCRdb keeps in-frame clones, though not all of them. This sample has hundreds of thousands of clones; 93% occur once, and the top ten carry 4.5% to 7%. The time point denotes: blood from clinic visit 5 months post-surgery; TSC patient then seizure free. This material consisted of peripheral blood, taken roughly 5 months after surgery. The receptor source for this set is a boy less than two years old with tuberous sclerosis and intractable seizures.

The genes are TRBV9 and TRBJ1-2; TRBD1 aligns across 9 bases. J lost 7 bases, V lost 0 bases, and 7 bases had no gene match. This CDR3 has 15 amino acids. Germline V gene data show CDR1 as SGDLS and CDR2 as YYNGEE. This chain's CDR3 is CASSVALGQGPGYTF. The CDR3 DNA is TGTGCCAGCAGCGTAGCATTGGGACAGGGACCTGGCTACACCTTC.

The rearrangement uses TRBV7-8 and TRBJ1-6; D perhaps matches TRBD1 (5 bases). The CDR3 totals 16 residues. From germline, CDR1 is SGHVS and CDR2 FQNEAQ. Trimming cost V 1 base and J 2 bases, with 9 bases left between them. The CDR3 loop is CASSLERGPYNSPLHF. Here the CDR3 DNA reads TGTGCCAGCAGCTTAGAACGGGGACCCTATAATTCACCCCTCCACTTT. Full variable domain (rest looked up from reference TRBV7-8 and TRBJ1-6): GAGVSQSPRYKVAKRGQDVALRCDPISGHVSLFWYQQALGQGPEFLTYFQNEAQLDKSGLPSDRFFAERPEGSVSTLKIQRTQQEDSAVYLCASSLERGPYNSPLHFGNGTRLTVT.

The chain has TRBV4-1 and TRBJ2-4; D not resolved. The CDR3 consists of 13 residues. The germline V and J ends were trimmed by 0 bases and 6 bases, with 6 bases remaining between them. Germline assignment: CDR1 MGHRA and CDR2 YSYEKL. The CDR3 sequence is CASSQDPVNIQYF. CDR3 bases: TGCGCCAGCAGCCAAGATCCGGTAAACATTCAGTACTTC.

The chain links TRBV7-6 to TRBJ2-1; the D call may be TRBD1 or TRBD2 (6 bases each). The CDR3 is made up of 16 amino acids. CDR1 is SGHVS and CDR2 is FNYEAQ in the germline V gene. V was shortened by 5 bases and J by 1 base, with 15 bases between the two germline ends. This chain's CDR3 is CASSQKLGGSYNEQFF. In nucleotides, the CDR3 is TGTGCCAGCAGCCAGAAACTAGGGGGGTCCTACAATGAGCAGTTCTTC.